This TCR beta chain was profiled in a study of T cell changes during pregnancy in multiple sclerosis. This CDR3 has 14 amino acids. The germline V gene encodes CDR1 GTSNPN and CDR2 SVGIG (reference sequence). The trim removed 0 bases at V and 7 bases at J, leaving 6 bases unmatched. Generated by immunoSEQ multiplex PCR, the TCRdb table keeps only in-frame clones and is missing some. The table has roughly 48,000 clones, about 92% seen once; the top ten hold under 0.3%. The source was CD4+ T cells from peripheral blood mononuclear cells, collected in the third trimester of pregnancy. The chain combines TRBV30 with TRBJ2-1, with 7 positions matching TRBD2. The TCR originated in a female donor with multiple sclerosis, enrolled in a pregnancy study. CDR3 coding DNA: TGTGCCTGGAGTGTAACACTGGGAGGGAATGAGCAGTTCTTC. Amino acid sequence: CAWSVTLGGNEQFF.